This is a list of T cell receptor beta chains from one sample in a study of cytomegalovirus exposure and HLA in healthy donors. Sequencing used immunoSEQ multiplex PCR; TCRdb keeps in-frame clones, though not all of them. The sample lists under 250,000 clones, approximately 87% occurring once. Input material: PBMCs. Receptors were obtained from a woman aged 18-29 years in good health and CMV-seronegative. Both conserved end residues are part of each CDR3. Each record gives: J gene, D gene, clone size, CDR3 length, V gene, CDR3 DNA, CDR3 protein. D genes are given only for firm matches. Only some rows state a clone size, as once, few, many or a class for expanded clones.

>TRBJ1-1|-|-|13|TRBV11-2
TGTGCCAGCAGCCCTATGAGTGTCACTGAAGCTTTCTTT
CASSPMSVTEAFF
>TRBJ2-5|-|-|13|TRBV19
TGTGCCAGTAGTCCCGTGAGCCAAGAGACCCAGTACTTC
CASSPVSQETQYF
>TRBJ1-1|-|-|14|TRBV9
TGTGCCAGCAGCGTAGCCCCGAGGAGCACTGAAGCTTTCTTT
CASSVAPRSTEAFF
>TRBJ1-2|-|-|13|TRBV29-1
TGCAGCGCCCTGGCGGGGGGTAGCTATGGCTACACCTTC
CSALAGGSYGYTF
>TRBJ2-5|TRBD1|once|14|TRBV6-6
TGTGCCAGCAGCCATTGGGACAGGGAGGAGACCCAGTACTTC
CASSHWDREETQYF
>TRBJ2-3|-|once|14|TRBV5-1
TGCGCCAGCAGCTTCCCCGTTCCGTCGGATACGCAGTATTTT
CASSFPVPSDTQYF
>TRBJ1-2|TRBD1|-|14|TRBV18
TGTGCCAGCACATTGGACAGGGGGAACTATGGCTACACCTTC
CASTLDRGNYGYTF
>TRBJ2-7|-|-|14|TRBV6-5
TGTGCCAGCGCGTCGGGGGCGATCGTCTACGAGCAGTACTTC
CASASGAIVYEQYF
>TRBJ2-4|-|-|15|TRBV6-1
TGTGCCAGCAGTGAAAGGGGGGTAGCCAAAAACATTCAGTACTTC
CASSERGVAKNIQYF
>TRBJ1-1|-|once|13|TRBV6-5
TGTGCCAGCGGCCGGTCCGAGGGGACTGAAGCTTTCTTT
CASGRSEGTEAFF
>TRBJ2-7|TRBD1|-|13|TRBV7-6
TGTGCCAGCAGCGGACAGGGCAAGGTCGAGCAGTACTTC
CASSGQGKVEQYF
>TRBJ2-7|TRBD2|-|15|TRBV19
TGTGCCAGTAGTATACGTAGCGGGAGGGTGAACGAGCAGTACTTC
CASSIRSGRVNEQYF
>TRBJ2-5|TRBD1|-|13|TRBV29-1
TGCAGCATTGGACAGGGCCCCCAAGAGACCCAGTACTTC
CSIGQGPQETQYF
>TRBJ2-1|TRBD2|-|17|TRBV29-1
TGCAGCGTTGAACCACTGCAAACTAGCGGCTCCTACAATGAGCAGTTCTTC
CSVEPLQTSGSYNEQFF
>TRBJ2-3|-|-|13|TRBV29-1
TGCAGCGTTGTCGGACTTAGCACAGATACGCAGTATTTT
CSVVGLSTDTQYF
>TRBJ2-1|-|-|11|TRBV20-1
TGCAGTGCTACCGTGAGGAATGAGCAGTTCTTC
CSATVRNEQFF
>TRBJ1-2|-|-|16|TRBV19
TGTGCCAGTAGTATAGATGGGGCAGGGGTTATGGAAGGCTACACCTTC
CASSIDGAGVMEGYTF
>TRBJ2-3|-|-|15|TRBV19
TGTGCCAGTAGTGTTTCATGGGGCCCCACAGATACGCAGTATTTT
CASSVSWGPTDTQYF
>TRBJ2-5|-|-|16|TRBV5-8
TGTGCCAGCAGCCCTACAGTGGTAGGGTTGATAGAGACCCAGTACTTC
CASSPTVVGLIETQYF
>TRBJ1-1|-|few|12|TRBV27
TGTGCCAGCAGGAAATTGAACACTGAAGCTTTCTTT
CASRKLNTEAFF
>TRBJ2-7|-|-|12|TRBV28
TGTGCCAGCAGTTTATTGGGCTACGAGCAGTACTTC
CASSLLGYEQYF
>TRBJ1-6|-|-|14|TRBV18
TGTGCCAGCTCACCTTCTTCGGGGAATTCACCCCTCCACTTT
CASSPSSGNSPLHF
>TRBJ2-5|-|-|13|TRBV18
TGTGCCAGCTCACCCGGCAGCCAAGAGACCCAGTACTTC
CASSPGSQETQYF
>TRBJ1-1|-|-|12|TRBV5-1
TGCGCCAGCAGCTGGGGCCAGGGTGAAGCTTTCTTT
CASSWGQGEAFF
>TRBJ1-4|TRBD1|-|15|TRBV7-8
TGTGCCAGCAGCTTAGAGGACAGGAAGAATGAAAAACTGTTTTTT
CASSLEDRKNEKLFF
>TRBJ2-3|TRBD2|-|13|TRBV27
TGTGCCAGCAGGGCTAGCGGGACAGATACGCAGTATTTT
CASRASGTDTQYF
>TRBJ2-5|TRBD1|-|14|TRBV2
TGTGCCAGCAGGGCCGACAGGGGGGGGGAGACCCAGTACTTC
CASRADRGGETQYF
>TRBJ1-2|-|-|15|TRBV6-5
TGTGCCAGCAGTTACGGCTCCCAGGGGAACTATGGCTACACCTTC
CASSYGSQGNYGYTF
>TRBJ2-7|-|-|14|TRBV10-3
TGTGCCATCAGTGAAGGACAGAACCTCTACGAGCAGTACTTC
CAISEGQNLYEQYF
>TRBJ1-1|-|-|14|TRBV11-2
TGTGCCAGCAGCTTAAGAGGGGCTTGGACTGAAGCTTTCTTT
CASSLRGAWTEAFF